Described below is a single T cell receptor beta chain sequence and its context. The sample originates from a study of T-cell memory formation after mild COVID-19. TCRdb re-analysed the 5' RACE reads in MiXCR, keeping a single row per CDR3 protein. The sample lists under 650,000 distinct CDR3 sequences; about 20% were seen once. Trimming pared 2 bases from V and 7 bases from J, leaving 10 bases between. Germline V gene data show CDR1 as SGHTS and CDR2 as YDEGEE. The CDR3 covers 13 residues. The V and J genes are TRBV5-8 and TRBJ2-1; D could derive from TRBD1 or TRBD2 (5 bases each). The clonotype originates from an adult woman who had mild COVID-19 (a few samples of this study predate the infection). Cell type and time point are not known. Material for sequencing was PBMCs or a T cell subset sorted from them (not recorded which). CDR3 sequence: CASSFVGENEQFF. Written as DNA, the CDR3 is TGTGCCAGCAGCTTCGTAGGGGAGAATGAGCAGTTCTTC.